The 8 T cell receptor beta chains in this list originate from one sample, sequenced in a study of cytomegalovirus exposure and HLA in healthy donors. The primer mix had 60 Vbeta and 13 Jbeta primers. Only in-frame clones appear in the TCRdb table, and some are missing; sequencing was by immunoSEQ multiplex PCR. Of more than 150,000 clones in the sample, around 79% were seen once. Source material: PBMCs. These receptors came from a man aged 45-65 years in good health and CMV-seropositive.

The rearrangement uses TRBV27 and TRBJ1-2; 7 nucleotides align to TRBD1. The germline V gene has CDR1 MNHEY and CDR2 SMNVEV (reference sequence). The CDR3 length is 14 residues. Germline trimming cut 3 bases from V and 3 bases from J; bases unmatched to any gene: 4. For the CDR3, the DNA is TGTGCCAGCAGTTTGAAAGGGGGCGACTATGGCTACACCTTC. It encodes CASSLKGGDYGYTF.

Points on this clone: Other DNA sequences in the same sample also yield this CDR3. V gene TRBV15 combines with J gene TRBJ1-1; D unresolved. The CDR3 loop spans 12 amino acids. Germline values: CDR1 LNHNV, CDR2 YYDKDF (reference sequence). Trimming took off 3 bases at V and 2 bases at J, with 4 bases between the two ends. The CDR3 nucleotides are TGTGCCACCAGCAGGAGAAACACTGAAGCTTTCTTT. Translation gives CATSRRNTEAFF.

The chain recombines TRBV11-2 with TRBJ2-1; TRBD2 matches at 7 bases. J was trimmed by 0 bases and V by 5 bases; bases with no gene match: 4. The CDR3 runs 15 residues. From germline, CDR1 is SGHAT and CDR2 FQNNGV. The CDR3 loop is CASSAAGVSYNEQFF. CDR3 DNA: TGTGCCAGCAGCGCCGCGGGGGTCTCCTACAATGAGCAGTTCTTC.

CDR3 nucleotides: TGTGCCAGCAGCTTCTATGTTGAAGATACGCAGTATTTT. Its translation is CASSFYVEDTQYF. The gene calls are TRBV7-9 and TRBJ2-3, with unresolved D. Trimming removed 3 bases at V and 5 bases at J, with 9 bases between. Germline V CDR1 and CDR2: SEHNR, FQNEAQ (reference sequence). This CDR3 comprises 13 residues.

The sample holds a few counts of this clone. The chain joins TRBV7-3 to TRBJ2-3; 7 bases map to TRBD2. V was pared by 5 bases and J by 2 bases, with 10 bases of the junction left unmatched. The length of the CDR3 is 16 residues. From germline, CDR1 is SGHTA and CDR2 FQGTGA. CDR3 region: CASSPQGGINTDTQYF. The CDR3 nucleotides read TGTGCCAGCAGCCCGCAGGGAGGGATAAACACAGATACGCAGTATTTT.

The gene calls are TRBV5-1 and TRBJ2-5; 9 positions agree with TRBD2. Germline V lookup: CDR1 SGHRS, CDR2 YFSETQ. Trimming took 2 bases from V and 2 from J; bases not matched to a gene: 4. This CDR3 comprises 15 residues. The CDR3 DNA sequence: TGCGCCAGCAGCTTTGTAGCGGGAGATCAAGAGACCCAGTACTTC. Amino acid sequence: CASSFVAGDQETQYF.

The V and J genes are TRBV4-2 and TRBJ1-5, with unresolved D. The CDR3 consists of 16 residues. Between the trimmed V and J ends, which lost 0 bases and 7 bases, there was a span of 16 bases. Per germline, CDR1 LGHNA and CDR2 YNFKEQ. The CDR3 bases are TGTGCCAGCAGCCAAGACCCCGCAGGAGCGGGGCAGCCCCAGCATTTT. Translating it yields CASSQDPAGAGQPQHF.

This clone was seen just once. V is TRBV9 and J is TRBJ2-2, with D possibly matching TRBD2 (6 bases). CDR1 and CDR2 (germline): SGDLS, YYNGEE. The CDR3 runs to 18 residues. Trimming pared 2 bases from V and 1 base from J, leaving 18 bases between. The CDR3 region is CASSVSRTTPKNTGELFF. CDR3 bases: TGTGCCAGCAGCGTGTCCAGGACTACGCCAAAGAACACCGGGGAGCTGTTTTTT.